This T cell receptor (beta chain) is drawn from a study of T cell responses to AZD1222 COVID-19 vaccine. The study's findings and limits: The number of AZD1222 recipients seropositive at baseline was only 6 or 7. Repertoire sampling was restricted to post-peak T cell response timepoints.

Profiled with immunoSEQ multiplex PCR; TCRdb holds only in-frame clones, not every one. This repertoire shows about 88,000 clones, about 91% found once; its top ten account for about 5%. Turning to this clone: What it binds is not known.

The TCR sequence derives from an adult in good health. The sample consisted of peripheral blood, taken on day 0 of AZD1222 vaccination.

The CDR3, as DNA: TGTGCCAGCAGTTACTCGGGTAGCCGAGGGGAGACCCAGTACTTC. Protein sequence: CASSYSGSRGETQYF. This rearrangement joins TRBV6-5 to TRBJ2-5; D is possibly TRBD2 (5 bases). Germline CDR1 is MNHEY and CDR2 is SVGAGI. Trimming removed 0 bases at V and 5 bases at J, with 13 bases between. This CDR3 contains 15 residues.